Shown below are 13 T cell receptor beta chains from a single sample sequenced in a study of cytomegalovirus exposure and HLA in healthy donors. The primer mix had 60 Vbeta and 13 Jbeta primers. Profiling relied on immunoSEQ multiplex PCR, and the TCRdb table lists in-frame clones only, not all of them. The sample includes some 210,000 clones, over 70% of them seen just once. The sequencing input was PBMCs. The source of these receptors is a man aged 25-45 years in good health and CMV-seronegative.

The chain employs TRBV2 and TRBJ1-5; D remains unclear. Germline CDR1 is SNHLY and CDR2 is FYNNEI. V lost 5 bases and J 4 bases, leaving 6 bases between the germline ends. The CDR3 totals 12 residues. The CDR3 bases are TGTGCCAGCAGTCGGGGAAATCAGCCCCAGCATTTT. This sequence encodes CASSRGNQPQHF.

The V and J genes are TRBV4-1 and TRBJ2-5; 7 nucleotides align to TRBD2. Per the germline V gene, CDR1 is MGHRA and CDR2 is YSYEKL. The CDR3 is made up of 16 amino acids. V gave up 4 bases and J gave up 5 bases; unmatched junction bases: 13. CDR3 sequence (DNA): TGCGCCAGCAGCCGCCCGGGACTACTCCAAGGGGAGACCCAGTACTTC. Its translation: CASSRPGLLQGETQYF.

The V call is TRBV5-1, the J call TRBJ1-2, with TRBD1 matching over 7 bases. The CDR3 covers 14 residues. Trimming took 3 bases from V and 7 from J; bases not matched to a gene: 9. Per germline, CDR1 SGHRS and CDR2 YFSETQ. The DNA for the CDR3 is TGCGCCAGCAGCTGGGGACAGTCGGACAGTGGCTACACCTTC. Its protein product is CASSWGQSDSGYTF.

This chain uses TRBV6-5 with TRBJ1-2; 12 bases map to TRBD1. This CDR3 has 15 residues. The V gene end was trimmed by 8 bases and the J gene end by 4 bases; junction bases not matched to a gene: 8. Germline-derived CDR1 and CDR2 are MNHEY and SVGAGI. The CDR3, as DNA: TGTGCCAGCGCGGGACAGGGGGCGCGTGGCTATGGCTACACCTTC. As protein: CASAGQGARGYGYTF.

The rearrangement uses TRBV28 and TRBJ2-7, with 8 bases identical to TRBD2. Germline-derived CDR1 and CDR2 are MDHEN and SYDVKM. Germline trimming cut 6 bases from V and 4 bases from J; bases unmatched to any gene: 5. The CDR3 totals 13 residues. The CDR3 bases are TGTGCCAGCAGACCGGGACTAGTATACGAGCAGTACTTC. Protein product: CASRPGLVYEQYF.

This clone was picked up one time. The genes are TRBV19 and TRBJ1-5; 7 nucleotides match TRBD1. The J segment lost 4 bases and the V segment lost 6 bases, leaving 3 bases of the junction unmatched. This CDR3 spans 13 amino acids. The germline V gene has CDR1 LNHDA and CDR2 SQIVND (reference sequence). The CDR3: CASRWTGNQPQHF. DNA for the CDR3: TGTGCCAGTAGATGGACAGGTAATCAGCCCCAGCATTTT.

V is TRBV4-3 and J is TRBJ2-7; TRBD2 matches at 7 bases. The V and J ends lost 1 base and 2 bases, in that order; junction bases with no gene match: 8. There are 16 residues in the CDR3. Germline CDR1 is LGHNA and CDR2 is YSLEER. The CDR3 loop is CASSQVGGITTYEQYF. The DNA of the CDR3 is TGCGCCAGCAGCCAAGTGGGGGGGATAACGACCTACGAGCAGTACTTC.

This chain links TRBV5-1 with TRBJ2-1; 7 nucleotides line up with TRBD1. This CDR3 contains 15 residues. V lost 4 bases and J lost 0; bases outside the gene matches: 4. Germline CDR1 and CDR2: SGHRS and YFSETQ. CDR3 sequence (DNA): TGCGCCAGCAGCCAAGGGACAGCCTCCTACAATGAGCAGTTCTTC. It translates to CASSQGTASYNEQFF.

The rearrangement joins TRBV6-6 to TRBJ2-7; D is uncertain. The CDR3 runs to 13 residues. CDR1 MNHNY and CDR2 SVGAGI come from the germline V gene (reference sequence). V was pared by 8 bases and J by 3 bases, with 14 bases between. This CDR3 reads CASLGSARYEQYF. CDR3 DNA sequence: TGTGCCAGCCTCGGGTCGGCGCGCTACGAGCAGTACTTC.

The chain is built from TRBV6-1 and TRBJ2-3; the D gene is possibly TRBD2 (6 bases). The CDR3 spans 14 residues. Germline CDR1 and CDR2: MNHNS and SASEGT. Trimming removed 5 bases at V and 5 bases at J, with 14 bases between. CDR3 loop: CASSPNPGRDTQYF. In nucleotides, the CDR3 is TGTGCCAGCAGTCCCAACCCCGGGAGAGATACGCAGTATTTT.

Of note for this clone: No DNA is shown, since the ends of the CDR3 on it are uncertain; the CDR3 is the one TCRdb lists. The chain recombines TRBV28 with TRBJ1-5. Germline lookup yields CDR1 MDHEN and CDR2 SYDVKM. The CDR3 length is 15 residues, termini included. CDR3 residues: CASSSSGVSNQPQHF.

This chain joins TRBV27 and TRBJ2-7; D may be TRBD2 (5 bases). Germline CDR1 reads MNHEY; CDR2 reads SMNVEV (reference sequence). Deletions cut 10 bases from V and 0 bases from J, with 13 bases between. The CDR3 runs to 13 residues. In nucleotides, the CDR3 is TGTGCCACCGCCCGGGATAGCTCCTACGAGCAGTACTTC. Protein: CATARDSSYEQYF.

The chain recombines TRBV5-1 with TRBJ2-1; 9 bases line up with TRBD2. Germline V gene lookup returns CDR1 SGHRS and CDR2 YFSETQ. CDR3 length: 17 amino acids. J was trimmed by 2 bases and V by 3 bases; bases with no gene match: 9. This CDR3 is CASSWPVAGGAYNEQFF. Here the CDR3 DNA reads TGCGCCAGCAGCTGGCCGGTGGCGGGGGGGGCCTACAATGAGCAGTTCTTC.